This T cell receptor (beta chain) was captured in a study of shared T cell receptors in the human thymus. Clones were read by immunoSEQ multiplex PCR, and TCRdb kept only the in-frame ones, dropping some. The sample has 650,000 to 950,000 clones, approximately 83% seen once. The same data also went into a second study, on human thymus T cells. Per that study: The people who donated were healthy Finnish babies having corrective surgery for congenital heart defects. From resections taken during corrective heart surgery, the thymus tissue was obtained. There appeared to be biased usage of V and J genes in thymic and blood repertoires. Related work showed strongly overlapping thymic repertoires across unrelated individuals.

The specimen was thymocytes. The clonotype originates from a girl in the first two years of life with a congenital heart defect.

The CDR3 sequence is CASNRESNEKLFF. The CDR3 coding sequence is TGTGCCAGCAATAGGGAGTCTAATGAAAAACTGTTTTTT. The rearrangement links TRBV28 to TRBJ1-4, with D hard to call. Germline V gene sequence: CDR1 MDHEN, CDR2 SYDVKM. This CDR3 is built from 13 residues. Trimming removed 7 bases at V and 3 bases at J, with 9 bases between.